This TCR beta chain comes out of a study of early T cells in non-severe SARS-CoV-2 infection. Study-wide points: VDJdb-based annotation leaned toward anti-spike CD8 responses and missed private and CD4 specificities.

This clonotype has a count of ten or more. The antigen remains unidentified. Individual cDNA molecules each received unique molecular identifiers attached to them. In TCRdb, the 5' RACE reads were re-called with MiXCR into one record per CDR3 protein. The sample includes about 76,000 distinct CDR3 sequences, about 10% seen only once; the top ten take about 4.4%. This CDR3 is built from 10 residues. CDR1 is MNHNY, CDR2 SVGAGI, per germline (reference sequence). V lost 5 bases to trimming and J lost 7 bases, with 6 bases between them. The chain combines TRBV6-6 with TRBJ2-7; D is possibly TRBD2 (6 bases). The receptor's source is an adult who was a healthcare worker with PCR-confirmed SARS-CoV-2 infection or an uninfected control (not recorded which). Sequences were obtained from whole blood. The CDR3 region has the DNA TGTGCCAGCAGTCGGGGGGAGCAGTACTTC. Translating gives CASSRGEQYF.